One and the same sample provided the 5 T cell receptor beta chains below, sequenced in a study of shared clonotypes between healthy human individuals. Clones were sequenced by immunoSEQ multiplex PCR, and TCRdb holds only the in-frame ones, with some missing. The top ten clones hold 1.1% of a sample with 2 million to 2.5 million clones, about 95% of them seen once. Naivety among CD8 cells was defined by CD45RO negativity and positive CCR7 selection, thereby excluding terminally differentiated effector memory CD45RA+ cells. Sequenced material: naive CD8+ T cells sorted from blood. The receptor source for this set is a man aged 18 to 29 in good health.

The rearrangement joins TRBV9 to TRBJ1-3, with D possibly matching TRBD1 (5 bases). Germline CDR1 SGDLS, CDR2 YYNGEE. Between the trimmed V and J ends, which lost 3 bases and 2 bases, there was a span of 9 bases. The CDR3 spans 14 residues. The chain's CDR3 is CASSAGTTGNTIYF. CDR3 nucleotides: TGTGCCAGCAGCGCTGGGACGACTGGAAACACCATATATTTT.

The CDR3 bases are TGTGCCAGCACCTACCTGGACAGGCAGTTCTTC. This translates into CASTYLDRQFF. The rearrangement joins TRBV7-9 to TRBJ2-1, with D possibly TRBD1 on 6 matching bases. Trimming removed 7 bases from V and 12 bases from J, with 13 bases in between. Per germline, CDR1 SEHNR and CDR2 FQNEAQ (reference sequence). The CDR3 runs 11 residues.

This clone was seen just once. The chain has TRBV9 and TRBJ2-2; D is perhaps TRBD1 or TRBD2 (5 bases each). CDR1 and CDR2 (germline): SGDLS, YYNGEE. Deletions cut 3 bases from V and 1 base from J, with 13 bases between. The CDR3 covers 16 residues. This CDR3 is CASSGEEGLNTGELFF. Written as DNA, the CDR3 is TGTGCCAGCAGCGGCGAAGAGGGGCTGAACACCGGGGAGCTGTTTTTT. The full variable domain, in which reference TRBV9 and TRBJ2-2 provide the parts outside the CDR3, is DSGVTQTPKHLITATGQRVTLRCSPRSGDLSVYWYQQSLDQGLQFLIQYYNGEERAKGNILERFSAQQFPDLHSELNLSSLELGDSALYFCASSGEEGLNTGELFFGEGSRLTVL.

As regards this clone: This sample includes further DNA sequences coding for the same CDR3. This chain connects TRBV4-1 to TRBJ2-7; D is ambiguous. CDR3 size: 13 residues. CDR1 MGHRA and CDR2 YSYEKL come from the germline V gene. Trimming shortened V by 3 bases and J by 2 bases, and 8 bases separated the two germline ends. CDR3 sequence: CASSQVGPYEQYF. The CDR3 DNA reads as TGCGCCAGCAGCCAGGTAGGACCCTACGAGCAGTACTTC.

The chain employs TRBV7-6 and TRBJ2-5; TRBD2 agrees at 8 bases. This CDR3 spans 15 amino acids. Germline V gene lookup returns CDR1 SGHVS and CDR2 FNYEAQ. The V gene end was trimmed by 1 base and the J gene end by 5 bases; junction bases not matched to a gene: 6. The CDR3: CASSLEAGGWETQYF. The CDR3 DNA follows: TGTGCCAGCAGCTTAGAGGCGGGGGGTTGGGAGACCCAGTACTTC. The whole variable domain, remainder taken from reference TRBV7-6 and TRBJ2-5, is GAGVSQSPRYKVTKRGQDVALRCDPISGHVSLYWYRQALGQGPEFLTYFNYEAQQDKSGLPNDRFSAERPEGSISTLTIQRTEQRDSAMYRCASSLEAGGWETQYFGPGTRLLVL.